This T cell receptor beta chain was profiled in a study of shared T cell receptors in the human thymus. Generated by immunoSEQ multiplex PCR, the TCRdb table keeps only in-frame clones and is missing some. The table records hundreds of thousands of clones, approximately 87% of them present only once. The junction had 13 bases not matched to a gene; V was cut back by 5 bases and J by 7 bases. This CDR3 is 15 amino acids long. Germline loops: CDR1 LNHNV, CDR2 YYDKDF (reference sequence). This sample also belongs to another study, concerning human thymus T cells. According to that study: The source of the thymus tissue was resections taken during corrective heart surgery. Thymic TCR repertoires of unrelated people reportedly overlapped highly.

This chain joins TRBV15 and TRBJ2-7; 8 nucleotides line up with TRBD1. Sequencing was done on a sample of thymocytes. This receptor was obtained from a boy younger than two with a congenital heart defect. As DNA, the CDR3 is TGTGCCACCAGCCTCCGAGGGACAGGCCTTGGGGAGCAGTACTTC. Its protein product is CATSLRGTGLGEQYF.